These 32 T cell receptor beta chains came from one sample sequenced in a study of cytomegalovirus exposure and HLA in healthy donors. PCR primers comprised 60 Vbeta and 13 Jbeta primers. TCRdb's copy holds only in-frame clones and misses some; the assay was immunoSEQ multiplex PCR. This sample has 150,000 to 160,000 clones, with around 82% found just once. The sequenced sample consisted of PBMCs. Every receptor here comes from a woman aged 40 to 55 in good health and CMV-seropositive.

This clone was seen only once. The V gene is TRBV4-2, the J gene TRBJ1-5, with D possibly being TRBD1 (5 bases). There are 16 residues in the CDR3. The V end was cut by 4 bases, the J end by 2 bases, with 15 bases between. Germline CDR1 LGHNA, CDR2 YNFKEQ. CDR3 coding DNA: TGTGCCAGCAGCCCGGGGGGACTTACCGGCAATCAGCCCCAGCATTTT. It encodes CASSPGGLTGNQPQHF.

The chain employs TRBV19 and TRBJ2-7; maybe TRBD1 (5 bases). The germline CDR1 and CDR2 sequences are LNHDA and SQIVND (reference sequence). V shed 5 bases and J shed 3 bases, with 11 bases lying between them. The CDR3 is 13 amino acids. Here the CDR3 DNA reads TGTGCCAGTAGTCGGCAGGGATACTACGAGCAGTACTTC. Translated, it gives CASSRQGYYEQYF.

The gene calls are TRBV6-6 and TRBJ2-7; D gene uncertain. The CDR3 sequence is 15 residues long. V lost 0 bases to trimming and J lost 0 bases, with 9 bases between them. The germline V gene has CDR1 MNHNY and CDR2 SVGAGI (reference sequence). The CDR3, as DNA: TGTGCCAGCAGTTACTCGCCCGCGAACTCCTACGAGCAGTACTTC. Protein sequence: CASSYSPANSYEQYF.

The chain's CDR3 is CASQTSLRGNNEQFF. DNA of the CDR3: TGTGCCAGCCAGACTAGCCTCCGGGGAAACAATGAGCAGTTCTTC. J is TRBJ2-1 and V is TRBV2, with 7 bases identical to TRBD2. CDR3 length equals 15 residues. Germline V gene lookup returns CDR1 SNHLY and CDR2 FYNNEI. V was pared by 8 bases and J by 5 bases, with 12 bases of the junction left unmatched.

This chain connects TRBV7-8 to TRBJ2-7; 8 nucleotides agree with TRBD1. CDR3 length: 14 amino acids. Germline V gene sequence: CDR1 SGHVS, CDR2 FQNEAQ. V lost 6 bases and J lost 3; bases outside the gene matches: 7. The CDR3 reads CASSPGQGVYEQYF. CDR3 DNA: TGTGCCAGCAGTCCCGGACAGGGTGTCTACGAGCAGTACTTC.

This chain uses TRBV5-1 with TRBJ2-5; possible D gene TRBD1, 5 bases. The CDR3 runs 14 residues. V was cut by 0 bases and J by 0 bases, with 6 bases left in between. Germline-derived CDR1 and CDR2 are SGHRS and YFSETQ. This chain's CDR3 is CASSLVQDQETQYF. The CDR3 DNA sequence: TGCGCCAGCAGCTTGGTACAGGACCAAGAGACCCAGTACTTC.

The chain has TRBV18 and TRBJ1-1, with 8 bases identical to TRBD1. The CDR3 has 16 amino acids. CDR1 KGHSH and CDR2 LQKENI come from the germline V gene. V dropped 4 bases and J dropped 4; count of bases not matched to a gene: 11. CDR3 nucleotide sequence: TGTGCCAGCTCACAAGGACAGGGCATCGTTGGCACTGAAGCTTTCTTT. The encoded protein is CASSQGQGIVGTEAFF.

This chain links TRBV28 with TRBJ1-2; the match to TRBD1 covers 9 bases. Unmatched junction bases numbered 11, after V lost 4 bases and J lost 8 bases. This CDR3 is 15 amino acids long. Germline assignment: CDR1 MDHEN and CDR2 SYDVKM. CDR3 in DNA: TGTGCCAGCAGTTCTCCGGGACAGGGTCAAACGGGCTACACCTTC. Translating gives CASSSPGQGQTGYTF.

This clone is a singleton in its sample. The J gene is TRBJ1-1, the V gene TRBV18; 7 nucleotides line up with TRBD1. Per germline, CDR1 KGHSH and CDR2 LQKENI. V trimming: 4 bases; J trimming: 3 bases; junction bases outside the gene matches: 2. The CDR3 runs to 13 residues. Here the CDR3 DNA reads TGTGCCAGCTCACAGGGGGCCGACACTGAAGCTTTCTTT. Translation gives CASSQGADTEAFF.

The table lists this clone with a count of one. V and J are TRBV9 and TRBJ1-3; the match to TRBD1 covers 7 bases. This CDR3 comprises 15 residues. The junction had 6 bases not matched to a gene; V was cut back by 4 bases and J by 2 bases. Germline V lookup: CDR1 SGDLS, CDR2 YYNGEE. The CDR3 is CASSKRTGPGNTIYF. CDR3 nucleotide sequence: TGTGCCAGCAGCAAAAGGACAGGTCCTGGAAACACCATATATTTT.

This clone was detected a few times. The J gene is TRBJ1-1, the V gene TRBV6-6, with 7 bases aligning to TRBD1. This CDR3 is built from 13 residues. Germline-derived CDR1 and CDR2 are MNHNY and SVGAGI (reference sequence). J gave up 8 bases and V 7 bases, and 10 bases lay outside the gene matches. The CDR3 nucleotides are TGTGCCAGCACCGTTAGGGACAGCACCGAAGCTTTCTTT. It codes for CASTVRDSTEAFF.

The genes are TRBV2 and TRBJ2-3; the match to TRBD2 covers 11 bases. The CDR3 spans 16 residues. Germline V gene lookup returns CDR1 SNHLY and CDR2 FYNNEI. V lost 6 bases to trimming and J lost 4 bases; unmatched junction nucleotides: 9. The CDR3 spells CASSSLAGAAADTQYF. Written as DNA, the CDR3 is TGTGCCAGCAGCTCACTAGCGGGAGCAGCGGCAGATACGCAGTATTTT.

V gene TRBV11-2 combines with J gene TRBJ1-1; no clear D gene. Per the germline V gene, CDR1 is SGHAT and CDR2 is FQNNGV. The V and J ends lost 6 bases and 2 bases respectively, with 4 bases between them. This CDR3 region has 11 residues. CDR3 in amino acids: CASRHNTEAFF. The CDR3 DNA sequence: TGTGCCAGCAGACACAACACTGAAGCTTTCTTT.

This CDR3 is CASSLYGGSTQSPYEQYF. In nucleotides, the CDR3 is TGTGCCAGCAGCTTATATGGAGGGTCCACCCAATCCCCCTACGAGCAGTACTTC. The V and J genes are TRBV11-2 and TRBJ2-7, with a weak D call TRBD2 (6 bases). Trimming took off 2 bases at V and 2 bases at J, with 22 bases between the two ends. Germline-derived CDR1 and CDR2 are SGHAT and FQNNGV. The CDR3 totals 18 residues.

The chain carries TRBV28 and TRBJ1-2; D ambiguous. This CDR3 comprises 15 residues. The germline CDR1 and CDR2 sequences are MDHEN and SYDVKM. Deletions cut 2 bases from V and 7 bases from J, with 17 bases between. The CDR3, as DNA: TGTGCCAGCAGTTTACGAAGGACCAGCGGCCGTGGCTACACCTTC. Protein sequence: CASSLRRTSGRGYTF.

As to this clone: The sample holds other DNA sequences that translate to the same CDR3. CDR3 amino acids: CASSLGQYNEQFF. In DNA, the CDR3 is TGTGCCAGCAGCTTAGGACAGTACAATGAGCAGTTCTTC. The chain is built from TRBV7-9 and TRBJ2-1; D possibly corresponds to TRBD1 (5 bases). This CDR3 is built from 13 residues. V was shortened by 1 base and J by 4 bases, with 5 bases between the two germline ends. Germline assignment: CDR1 SEHNR and CDR2 FQNEAQ (reference sequence).

The rearrangement joins TRBV6-5 to TRBJ2-3; D is uncertain. The CDR3 has 15 amino acids. The germline gives CDR1 MNHEY, CDR2 SVGAGI. With 5 bases removed from V and 4 bases from J, the gap between germline ends came to 16 bases. CDR3 amino acids: CASSPSAARADTQYF. The CDR3 bases are TGTGCCAGCAGTCCCTCGGCGGCTCGGGCAGATACGCAGTATTTT.

Points on this clone: One junction end does not reproduce the germline sequence, and a read error may be involved. The chain is built from TRBV27 and TRBJ1-3, with 10 positions matching TRBD1. The CDR3 totals 16 residues. Germline assignment: CDR1 MNHEY and CDR2 SMNVEV (reference sequence). In DNA form, the CDR3 reads TGTGCCAGCAGTATATCCGGGACAGGGGCAGGAAACACCATATATTTT. This encodes CASSISGTGAGNTIYF.

The genes are TRBV9 and TRBJ1-4, with 7 bases that match TRBD1. Germline V gene data show CDR1 as SGDLS and CDR2 as YYNGEE. The CDR3 has 15 residues. After removal of 3 bases from V and 5 bases from J, the junction contained 7 bases not matched to a gene. In nucleotides, the CDR3 is TGTGCCAGCAGCGAGGGGACAGCCGGAAATGAAAAACTGTTTTTT. The encoded protein is CASSEGTAGNEKLFF.

This clone was detected only once. The chain has TRBV5-1 and TRBJ2-3; weak D call: TRBD2 (6 bases). CDR1 and CDR2 (germline): SGHRS, YFSETQ. The CDR3 covers 13 residues. V lost 0 bases to trimming and J lost 4 bases, with 6 bases between them. This CDR3 reads CASSLERADTQYF. In DNA form, the CDR3 reads TGCGCCAGCAGCTTGGAGCGGGCAGATACGCAGTATTTT.

The CDR3 DNA reads TGTGCCAGCAGCGGCCCTGTCTCCTACGAGCAGTACTTC. Its translation is CASSGPVSYEQYF. V is TRBV7-8 and J is TRBJ2-7; D not resolved. V shed 5 bases and J shed 0 bases, with 8 bases lying between them. The CDR3 is made up of 13 amino acids. Germline CDR1 SGHVS, CDR2 FQNEAQ.

The chain is built from TRBV4-1 and TRBJ1-2; a possible D gene is TRBD1 (6 bases). The germline CDR1 and CDR2 sequences are MGHRA and YSYEKL. V gave up 3 bases and J gave up 7 bases, with 21 bases separating them. This CDR3 has 16 residues. DNA for the CDR3: TGCGCCAGCAGCCATCACAGGGAGGGGGGCAATGTTGGCTACACCTTC. Translated: CASSHHREGGNVGYTF.

The CDR3 coding sequence is TGTGCCAGTACCACCACCAGCAGGGGAGAGACCCAGTACTTC. It is translated as CASTTTSRGETQYF. The chain couples TRBV19 to TRBJ2-5; a possible D gene is TRBD1 (6 bases). Germline CDR1 LNHDA, CDR2 SQIVND (reference sequence). The CDR3 length is 14 residues. V was trimmed by 7 bases and J by 4 bases, leaving 16 bases between them.

In its sample, this clone was seen a few times. The gene calls are TRBV30 and TRBJ1-6; no clear D. V lost 7 bases and J lost 7, with 11 bases in between. Germline V gene sequence: CDR1 GTSNPN, CDR2 SVGIG (reference sequence). The CDR3 covers 12 residues. CDR3 in DNA: TGTGCCTTGAGGGTCGCGAATTCACCCCTCCACTTT. It encodes CALRVANSPLHF.

The V call is TRBV18, the J call TRBJ2-7; TRBD2 matches at 7 bases. CDR3 length: 14 amino acids. J was trimmed by 5 bases and V by 2 bases; bases with no gene match: 6. Looked up from germline, CDR1 is KGHSH and CDR2 is LQKENI. CDR3 in DNA: TGTGCCAGCTCACCAATCAGGGAGGGGCACGAGCAGTACTTC. This codes for CASSPIREGHEQYF.

This chain uses TRBV30 with TRBJ2-7, with 10 bases that match TRBD2. Germline V lookup: CDR1 GTSNPN, CDR2 SVGIG (reference sequence). The trim removed 2 bases at V and 0 bases at J, leaving 10 bases unmatched. This CDR3 comprises 17 residues. CDR3 in DNA: TGTGCCTGGAGTCCCTTCCGACTAGCGGGTGCCTCCTACGAGCAGTACTTC. This translates into CAWSPFRLAGASYEQYF.

This clone was seen once. Compared with germline, one end of the junction differs, possibly owing to a read error. Distinct nucleotide sequences in the sample also encode this CDR3. The chain carries TRBV7-7 and TRBJ2-5; tentative D call: TRBD2 (5 bases). CDR3 size: 13 residues. The germline V gene has CDR1 SSHAT and CDR2 FNYEAQ (reference sequence). CDR3 residues: CASSLGGGETQYF. The CDR3 nucleotides read TGTGCTAGCAGCCTAGGCGGCGGGGAGACCCAGTACTTC.

CDR3: CASSFEAVNTEAFF. For the CDR3, the DNA is TGTGCCAGCAGTTTCGAGGCCGTGAACACTGAAGCTTTCTTT. This chain links TRBV2 with TRBJ1-1; D ambiguous. The CDR3 extends over 14 amino acids. Per germline, CDR1 SNHLY and CDR2 FYNNEI. Trimming took 5 bases from V and 0 from J, leaving 10 bases between them.

The sample holds a few counts of this clone. The chain uses TRBV5-4 and TRBJ2-7, with D possibly matching TRBD1 (6 bases). The ends were cut back, 4 bases at V and 5 bases at J, with 16 bases in the middle. Germline V gives CDR1 SGHNT, CDR2 YYREEE (reference sequence). There are 14 residues in the CDR3. CDR3 sequence: CASSPRGRSNEQYF. Written as DNA, the CDR3 is TGTGCCAGCAGCCCTAGGGGGAGATCCAACGAGCAGTACTTC.

The chain uses TRBV28 and TRBJ2-5; 7 bases are shared with TRBD1. Germline V gene lookup returns CDR1 MDHEN and CDR2 SYDVKM. V was clipped by 4 bases and J by 1 base; unmatched bases: 6. CDR3 length equals 15 residues. CDR3 residues: CASSSPTGTQETQYF. CDR3 DNA sequence: TGTGCCAGCAGTTCGCCGACAGGGACCCAAGAGACCCAGTACTTC.

This rearrangement joins TRBV9 to TRBJ1-5, with 7 bases identical to TRBD1. Germline CDR1 SGDLS, CDR2 YYNGEE. CDR3 length: 15 residues. V lost 4 bases, J lost 4 bases, and 8 bases stayed unmatched. CDR3 region: CASSPHSGQNQPQHF. The CDR3 DNA reads as TGTGCCAGCAGCCCACATTCGGGACAGAATCAGCCCCAGCATTTT.

V gene TRBV9 combines with J gene TRBJ2-5, with 9 bases fitting TRBD2. CDR1 and CDR2 from the germline V gene are SGDLS and YYNGEE. Trimming at V came to 3 bases and at J to 5 bases, leaving 5 bases not matched to a gene. The CDR3 has 14 residues. CDR3 sequence (DNA): TGTGCCAGCAGCGACCGGGCGGGGGGGGAGACCCAGTACTTC. Its protein is CASSDRAGGETQYF.